This TCR beta chain was sequenced during a study of blood T cell repertoires in COVID-19. Looking at the study overall: Collection of acute and convalescent COVID-19 samples took place in the United States, Italy and Spain. Sample material is recorded as cDNA or gDNA derived from T cells, B-cell-depleted T cells, or PBMCs.

As processed by the authors: Reference gene primer amplification yielded estimated nucleated cell counts. Sequencing was performed with immunoSEQ multiplex PCR; in TCRdb, only in-frame clones are kept and a portion is missing. That table supplies the V and J calls and clone size; D and trimming were determined from the DNA. This table holds over 200,000 clones, around nine tenths found once. The CDR3 runs 12 residues. The germline CDR1 and CDR2 sequences are SGHDT and YYEEEE. V was clipped by 5 bases and J by 6 bases, with 8 bases between them. The sequenced material came from peripheral blood. The clonotype comes from an older woman with acute or convalescent COVID-19. The genes are TRBV5-6 and TRBJ2-2; tentative D call: TRBD2 (5 bases). The CDR3 DNA follows: TGTGCCAGCAGACTAGTCCCCGGGGAGCTGTTTTTT. Protein sequence: CASRLVPGELFF.